These 25 T cell receptor beta chains came from one sample sequenced in a study of PD-1 blockade in classical Hodgkin lymphoma (dated by TCRdb to about 2020). Receptors were amplified or captured by the immunoSEQ multiplex PCR assay. TCRdb's version of the immuneACCESS table is confined to in-frame rearrangements and falls short of the full clone set. An unresolved V gene accounts for under half of the shortfall where checked; the remainder is of unknown origin. This sample is represented by tens of thousands of clones; less than 95% of them were singletons. The ten most abundant clones make up about 9.3% of the sample. Interpreted using the paper, the time point label stands for: cycle 4 day 1 (C4D1), after around six weeks of nivolumab. Relapse after autologous stem cell transplantation had occurred in all trial patients, and cohorts A, B and C were distinguished by prior brentuximab vedotin exposure.

Material: peripheral blood mononuclear cells (PBMCs), obtained before the fourth cycle of nivolumab. The receptors here all came from a human donor with classical Hodgkin lymphoma.

The chain joins TRBV4-1 to TRBJ2-5, with 7 bases identical to TRBD2. The V and J ends lost 1 base and 0 bases, in that order; junction bases with no gene match: 5. The CDR3 is 16 amino acids. Germline CDR1 reads MGHRA; CDR2 reads YSYEKL. CDR3 sequence (DNA): TGCGCCAGCAGCCAAGGGAGGCTAGCGGACCAAGAGACCCAGTACTTC. Its protein is CASSQGRLADQETQYF.

Here the CDR3 DNA reads TGTGCCAGCAGCTCAGGCAGGAACATGAACACTGAAGCTTTCTTT. Amino acid sequence: CASSSGRNMNTEAFF. The chain has TRBV5-4 and TRBJ1-1; D remains unclear. This CDR3 is 15 amino acids long. The V gene's germline CDR1 is SGHNT and CDR2 YYREEE (reference sequence). Trimming shortened V by 3 bases and J by 0 bases, and 12 bases separated the two germline ends. The full variable domain, rest sourced from reference TRBV5-4 and TRBJ1-1, is ETGVTQSPTHLIKTRGQQVTLRCSSQSGHNTVSWYQQALGQGPQFIFQYYREEENGRGNFPPRFSGLQFPNYSSELNVNALELDDSALYLCASSSGRNMNTEAFFGQGTRLTVV.

This chain uses TRBV12-5 with TRBJ1-1, with no clear D. Per germline, CDR1 LGHNT and CDR2 FRNRAP. The CDR3 totals 11 residues. V lost 5 bases and J lost 7, with 8 bases in between. The CDR3 nucleotides are TGTGCTAGTGGTCCCGGTATTGAAGCTTTCTTT. Translated: CASGPGIEAFF.

This chain links TRBV2 with TRBJ1-1, with D possibly TRBD1 on 5 matching bases. Germline values: CDR1 SNHLY, CDR2 FYNNEI. V was cut by 3 bases and J by 0 bases, with 11 bases left in between. This CDR3 comprises 15 residues. CDR3 region: CASSDPGTMNTEAFF. In DNA, the CDR3 is TGTGCCAGCAGTGACCCAGGGACCATGAACACTGAAGCTTTCTTT.

The V call is TRBV10-3, the J call TRBJ1-4; D remains unclear. There are 13 residues in the CDR3. Germline CDR1 reads ENHRY; CDR2 reads SYGVKD. As DNA, the CDR3 is TGTGCTGTATCAACAGCCTTGGCTGAAAAACTGTTTTTT. As protein: CAVSTALAEKLFF.

The chain is built from TRBV10-3 and TRBJ1-2; D unclear. CDR1 is ENHRY and CDR2 is SYGVKD in the germline V gene. The CDR3 has 13 residues. V was shortened by 11 bases and J by 1 base, with 14 bases between the two germline ends. The CDR3 sequence is CAAGRRVNYGYTF. The CDR3 DNA sequence: TGTGCCGCAGGACGGCGGGTTAACTATGGCTACACCTTC.

The chain uses TRBV4-1 and TRBJ1-1; D is uncertain. The CDR3 loop spans 14 amino acids. Germline V lookup: CDR1 MGHRA, CDR2 YSYEKL. V was clipped by 4 bases and J by 4 bases, with 13 bases between them. Written as DNA, the CDR3 is TGCGCCAGCAGCCCCCTTGGGGATTCCACTGAAGCTTTCTTT. Translating gives CASSPLGDSTEAFF.

The rearrangement uses TRBV9 and TRBJ2-6, with unresolved D. CDR3 length: 19 amino acids. CDR1 and CDR2 from the germline V gene are SGDLS and YYNGEE. V lost 4 bases and J 1 base, leaving 21 bases between the germline ends. As DNA, the CDR3 is TGTGCCAGCAGCCCCCGGACCCGCTTCTTCGGATCTGGGGCCAACGTCCTGACTTTC. Its protein is CASSPRTRFFGSGANVLTF.

V and J are TRBV6-1 and TRBJ1-2; D unresolved. The V gene's germline CDR1 is MNHNS and CDR2 SASEGT. The CDR3 sequence is 12 residues long. With 1 base removed from V and 8 bases from J, the gap between germline ends came to 8 bases. CDR3 in DNA: TGTGCCAGCAGTGAAGGGATGAGGGGCTACACCTTC. Translated, it gives CASSEGMRGYTF.

The CDR3 region is CASSFYDTIYF. Written as DNA, the CDR3 is TGTGCCAGCAGCTTTTATGACACCATATATTTT. The chain links TRBV11-2 to TRBJ1-3; D not resolved. Trimming shortened V by 3 bases and J by 8 bases, and 5 bases separated the two germline ends. The germline V gene encodes CDR1 SGHAT and CDR2 FQNNGV. The CDR3 is 11 amino acids.

V is TRBV29-1 and J is TRBJ2-5; D uncertain. V was clipped by 7 bases and J by 7 bases, with 10 bases between them. Germline V lookup: CDR1 SQVTM, CDR2 ANQGSEA. This CDR3 has 10 residues. CDR3 region: CSAGWVTQYF. Here the CDR3 DNA reads TGCAGCGCTGGCTGGGTGACCCAGTACTTC. Combining the CDR3 with reference TRBV29-1 and TRBJ2-5 gives the whole variable domain SAVISQKPSRDICQRGTSLTIQCQVDSQVTMMFWYRQQPGQSLTLIATANQGSEATYESGFVIDKFPISRPNLTFSTLTVSNMSPEDSSIYLCSAGWVTQYFGPGTRLLVL.

The V gene is TRBV27, the J gene TRBJ2-5; 13 nucleotides line up with TRBD2. CDR1 MNHEY and CDR2 SMNVEV come from the germline V gene (reference sequence). The CDR3 loop spans 15 amino acids. J lost 1 base, V lost 5 bases, and 1 base had no gene match. CDR3 residues: CASSRLAGGQETQYF. The CDR3 region has the DNA TGTGCCAGCAGTCGACTAGCGGGGGGCCAAGAGACCCAGTACTTC.

J is TRBJ2-1 and V is TRBV13; the match to TRBD2 covers 13 bases. The CDR3 is made up of 14 amino acids. V lost 5 bases, J lost 9 bases, and 4 bases stayed unmatched. CDR1 and CDR2 (germline): PRHDT, FYEKMQ (reference sequence). CDR3 residues: CASSPWTSGGEQFF. CDR3 nucleotide sequence: TGTGCCAGCAGCCCCTGGACTAGCGGGGGTGAGCAGTTCTTC.

This chain links TRBV2 with TRBJ2-3; 11 bases are shared with TRBD2. V dropped 7 bases and J dropped 1; count of bases not matched to a gene: 19. The CDR3 contains 20 residues. From germline, CDR1 is SNHLY and CDR2 FYNNEI. For the CDR3, the DNA is TGTGCCAGCACTAAAATAGCGGGGGGGCCGATGGTATTGGGCACAGATACGCAGTATTTT. Protein: CASTKIAGGPMVLGTDTQYF.

The CDR3 sequence is CASSWGGDQETQYF. DNA of the CDR3: TGTGCCAGCAGCTGGGGGGGCGATCAAGAGACCCAGTACTTC. The chain combines TRBV7-9 with TRBJ2-5, with a weak D call TRBD2 (7 bases). V was pared by 4 bases and J by 2 bases, with 11 bases between. In germline, CDR1 is SEHNR, CDR2 FQNEAQ (reference sequence). This CDR3 spans 14 amino acids.

This chain uses TRBV12-5 with TRBJ1-1, with TRBD1 as a possible D gene (5 bases). The V and J ends lost 5 bases and 5 bases respectively, with 6 bases between them. The germline V gene encodes CDR1 LGHNT and CDR2 FRNRAP. This CDR3 region has 11 residues. The CDR3: CASGGATEAFF. The CDR3 DNA reads TGTGCTAGTGGTGGGGCGACTGAAGCTTTCTTT.

The CDR3 nucleotides read TGTGCCAGTAGGGACCTCTCTACCGTAATCTATGGCTACACCTTC. Residues: CASRDLSTVIYGYTF. The rearrangement joins TRBV19 to TRBJ1-2; D is unresolved. Germline-derived CDR1 and CDR2 are LNHDA and SQIVND (reference sequence). V dropped 6 bases and J dropped 4 bases, with 18 bases sitting between them. This CDR3 is built from 15 residues.

The chain carries TRBV7-6 and TRBJ1-3; D is unclear. This CDR3 is built from 14 residues. Germline loops: CDR1 SGHVS, CDR2 FNYEAQ. Trimming left V 5 bases short and J 0 bases short, with 8 bases between. CDR3 nucleotides: TGTGCCAGCAGCCCTAGTTCCTCTGGAAACACCATATATTTT. This gives the protein CASSPSSSGNTIYF.

V usage is TRBV27 and J usage is TRBJ2-2; D uncertain. V shed 3 bases and J shed 2 bases, with 13 bases lying between them. This CDR3 has 16 residues. Germline V gene lookup returns CDR1 MNHEY and CDR2 SMNVEV (reference sequence). This chain's CDR3 is CASSLSHPPNTGELFF. The CDR3 DNA reads as TGTGCCAGCAGTTTGTCACATCCTCCAAACACCGGGGAGCTGTTTTTT.

This clone was picked up one time. CDR3 loop: CASSGLRTGAGQRANYGYTF. The CDR3 DNA reads as TGTGCCAGCAGCGGTTTGAGGACCGGTGCAGGGCAAAGAGCTAACTATGGCTACACCTTC. The rearrangement links TRBV9 to TRBJ1-2, with a weak D call TRBD1 (5 bases). The CDR3 spans 20 residues. V gave up 3 bases and J gave up 0 bases, with 27 bases separating them. Germline V gene sequence: CDR1 SGDLS, CDR2 YYNGEE.

The chain employs TRBV5-1 and TRBJ1-2; 9 bases fit TRBD1. Trimming at V came to 2 bases and at J to 4 bases, leaving 9 bases not matched to a gene. Looked up from germline, CDR1 is SGHRS and CDR2 is YFSETQ. The CDR3 totals 16 residues. The CDR3 here is CASSFRGQGTTYGYTF. DNA of the CDR3: TGCGCCAGCAGCTTCCGAGGACAGGGGACGACCTATGGCTACACCTTC.

This clone was detected only a few times. CDR3 region: CASSQGGGQEAFF. For the CDR3, the DNA is TGTGCCAGCAGCCAAGGGGGGGGCCAAGAAGCTTTCTTT. This chain connects TRBV4-2 to TRBJ1-1, with D possibly matching TRBD1 (6 bases). The CDR3 totals 13 residues. The V end lost 1 base, the J end lost 8 bases, and 11 bases lay between the germline ends. Germline CDR1 is LGHNA and CDR2 is YNFKEQ.

This rearrangement joins TRBV30 to TRBJ1-5; D unclear. This CDR3 spans 11 amino acids. CDR1 and CDR2 (germline): GTSNPN, SVGIG (reference sequence). The V and J ends lost 1 base and 12 bases respectively, with 10 bases between them. The CDR3 bases are TGTGCCTGGAGTGGGGGTAGCTGCCAGCATTTT. It specifies CAWSGGSCQHF.

V usage is TRBV6-5 and J usage is TRBJ1-2; 7 bases fit TRBD1. J lost 10 bases, V lost 6 bases, and 11 bases had no gene match. CDR1 is MNHEY, CDR2 SVGAGI, per germline. This CDR3 comprises 13 residues. CDR3 sequence (DNA): TGTGCCAGCAGAGACGGGACAGCCGTCGACTACACCTTC. Its protein is CASRDGTAVDYTF.

The J gene is TRBJ2-1, the V gene TRBV27; 10 positions match TRBD1. The CDR3 runs 19 residues. Looked up from germline, CDR1 is MNHEY and CDR2 is SMNVEV (reference sequence). Trimming cost V 4 bases and J 7 bases; bases outside gene matches: 19. CDR3 sequence reads: CASSSPSGQGSTRRNEQFF. CDR3 sequence (DNA): TGTGCCAGCAGTTCGCCCTCGGGACAGGGGAGCACAAGGAGGAATGAGCAGTTCTTC.